This T cell receptor beta chain was documented in a study of cytomegalovirus exposure and HLA in healthy donors. CDR3 length: 14 residues. V shed 6 bases and J shed 5 bases, with 13 bases lying between them. Germline V lookup: CDR1 LGHNT, CDR2 FRNRAP. PCR amplification relied on 60 Vbeta primers (plus 13 Jbeta primers). Sequencing was performed with immunoSEQ multiplex PCR; in TCRdb, only in-frame clones are kept and a portion is missing. Of fewer than 150,000 clones listed, around 83% are singletons. This chain connects TRBV12-5 to TRBJ1-4; D may be TRBD1 (6 bases). The source of this sequence is a man in his forties in good health and CMV-seropositive. The sequenced sample consisted of PBMCs. CDR3 protein: CASGPDRWNEKLFF. The CDR3 region has the DNA TGTGCTAGTGGCCCAGACAGGTGGAATGAAAAACTGTTTTTT.